The 2 T cell receptor beta chains below were found in one sample sequenced in a study of blood T cell repertoires in COVID-19. Method: immunoSEQ multiplex PCR; TCRdb's copy keeps in-frame clones and lacks some. The data hold approximately 210,000 clones, with just over 85% observed a single time. Sequencing was carried out using peripheral blood. These receptors came from a man younger than 30 with active or convalescent COVID-19.

V and J are TRBV7-8 and TRBJ1-3; TRBD1 agrees at 9 bases. The CDR3 has 18 amino acids. Germline V gives CDR1 SGHVS, CDR2 FQNEAQ. V trimming: 1 base; J trimming: 1 base; junction bases outside the gene matches: 8. The CDR3 DNA sequence: TGTGCCAGCAGCTTAGTGGGGACAGGGTCCTTATCTGGAAACACCATATATTTT. It yields the protein CASSLVGTGSLSGNTIYF.

This CDR3 reads CASSFTLRTSGVNGYTF. The CDR3 DNA reads TGTGCCAGCAGCTTTACTCTTAGGACGTCGGGAGTGAATGGCTACACCTTC. The chain links TRBV5-6 to TRBJ1-2, with no clear D. The CDR3 runs 17 residues. Germline V lookup: CDR1 SGHDT, CDR2 YYEEEE. V shed 2 bases and J shed 6 bases, with 23 bases lying between them.